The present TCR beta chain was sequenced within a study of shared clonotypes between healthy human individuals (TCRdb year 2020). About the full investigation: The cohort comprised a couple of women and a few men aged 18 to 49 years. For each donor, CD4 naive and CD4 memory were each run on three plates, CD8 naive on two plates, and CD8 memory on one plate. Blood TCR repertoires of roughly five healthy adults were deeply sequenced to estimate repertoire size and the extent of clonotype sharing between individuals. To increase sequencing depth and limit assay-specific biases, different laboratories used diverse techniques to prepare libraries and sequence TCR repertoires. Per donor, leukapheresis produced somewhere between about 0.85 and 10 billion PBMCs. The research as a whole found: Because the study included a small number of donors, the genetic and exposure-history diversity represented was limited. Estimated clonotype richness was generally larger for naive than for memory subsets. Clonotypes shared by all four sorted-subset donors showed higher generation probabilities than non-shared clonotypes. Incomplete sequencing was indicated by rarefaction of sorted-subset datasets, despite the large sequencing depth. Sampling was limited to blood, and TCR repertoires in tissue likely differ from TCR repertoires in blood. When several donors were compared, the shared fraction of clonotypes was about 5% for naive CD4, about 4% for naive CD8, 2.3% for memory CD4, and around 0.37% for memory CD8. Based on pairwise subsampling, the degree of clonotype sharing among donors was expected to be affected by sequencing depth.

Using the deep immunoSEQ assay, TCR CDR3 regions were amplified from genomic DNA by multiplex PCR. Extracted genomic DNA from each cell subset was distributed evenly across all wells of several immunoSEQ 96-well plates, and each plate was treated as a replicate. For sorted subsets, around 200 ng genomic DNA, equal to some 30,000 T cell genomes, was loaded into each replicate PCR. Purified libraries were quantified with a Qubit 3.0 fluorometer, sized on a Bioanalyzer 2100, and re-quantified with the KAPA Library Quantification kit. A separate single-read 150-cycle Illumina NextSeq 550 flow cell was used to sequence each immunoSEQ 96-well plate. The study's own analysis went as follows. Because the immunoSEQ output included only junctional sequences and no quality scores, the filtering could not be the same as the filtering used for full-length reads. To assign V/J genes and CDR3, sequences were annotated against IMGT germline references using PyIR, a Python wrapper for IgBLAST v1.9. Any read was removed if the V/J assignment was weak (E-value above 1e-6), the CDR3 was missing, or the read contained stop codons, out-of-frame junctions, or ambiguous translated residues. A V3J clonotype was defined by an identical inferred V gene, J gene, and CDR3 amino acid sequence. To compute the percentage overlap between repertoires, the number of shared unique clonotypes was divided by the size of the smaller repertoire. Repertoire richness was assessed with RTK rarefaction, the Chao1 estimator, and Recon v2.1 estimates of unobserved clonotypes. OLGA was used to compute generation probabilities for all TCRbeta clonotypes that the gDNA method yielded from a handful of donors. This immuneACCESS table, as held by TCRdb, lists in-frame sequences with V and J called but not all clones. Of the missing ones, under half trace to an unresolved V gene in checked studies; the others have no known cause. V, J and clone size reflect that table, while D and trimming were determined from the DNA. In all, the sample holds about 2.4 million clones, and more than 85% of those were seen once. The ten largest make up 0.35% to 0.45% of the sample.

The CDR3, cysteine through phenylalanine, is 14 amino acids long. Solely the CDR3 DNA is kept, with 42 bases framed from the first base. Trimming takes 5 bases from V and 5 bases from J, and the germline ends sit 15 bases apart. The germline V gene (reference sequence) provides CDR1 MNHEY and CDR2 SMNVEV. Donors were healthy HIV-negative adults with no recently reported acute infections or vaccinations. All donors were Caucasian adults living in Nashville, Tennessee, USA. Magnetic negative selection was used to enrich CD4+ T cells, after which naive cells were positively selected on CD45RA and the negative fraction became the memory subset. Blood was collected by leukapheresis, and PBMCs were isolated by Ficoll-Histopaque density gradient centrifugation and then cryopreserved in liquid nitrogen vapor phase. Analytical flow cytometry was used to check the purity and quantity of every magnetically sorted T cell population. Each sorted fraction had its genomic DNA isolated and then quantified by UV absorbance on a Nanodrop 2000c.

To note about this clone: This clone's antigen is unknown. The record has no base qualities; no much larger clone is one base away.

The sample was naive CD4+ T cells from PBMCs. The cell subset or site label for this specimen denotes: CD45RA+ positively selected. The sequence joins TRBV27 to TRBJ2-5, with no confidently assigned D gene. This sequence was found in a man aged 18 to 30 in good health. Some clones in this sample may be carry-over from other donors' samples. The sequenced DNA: TGTGCCAGCAGTCCTCGGACCCTAGGGGAGACCCAGTACTTC. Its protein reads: CASSPRTLGETQYF.